A selection of T cell receptor beta chains follows, all from one sample in a study of control samples from healthy donors and cancer patients. Produced via immunoSEQ multiplex PCR; TCRdb's table is partial and in-frame only. Of around 120,000 clones listed, about 92% are singletons. Specimen: PBMCs. These receptors all stem from a middle-aged man with head and neck cancer. Both conserved end residues are part of each CDR3. D genes are given only for firm matches.

D gene | J gene | V gene | CDR3 protein
TRBD1 | TRBJ2-5 | TRBV2 | CASSTTGGEETQYF
. | TRBJ1-5 | TRBV10-3 | CAIPPPSVGVNF
TRBD1 | TRBJ2-2 | TRBV6-5 | CASTGTGNTGELFF
. | TRBJ2-3 | TRBV6-5 | CASSIRELGTDTQYF
. | TRBJ1-2 | TRBV2 | CASSMGAGYGYTF
. | TRBJ1-1 | TRBV6-5 | CASSYQGKAFF
. | TRBJ1-6 | TRBV7-3 | CASSKQGKGSSPLHF
. | TRBJ2-5 | TRBV28 | CASTVTLGLRLETQYF
TRBD1 | TRBJ1-2 | TRBV7-3 | CASSPTGGLGYTF
. | TRBJ2-1 | TRBV6-5 | CASRQSLANEQFF
. | TRBJ2-7 | TRBV14 | CASSQAPYEQYF
TRBD1 | TRBJ2-1 | TRBV6-4 | CATSPGQGRNEQFF
. | TRBJ2-7 | TRBV10-3 | CAIRDWSYEQYF
. | TRBJ1-6 | TRBV3-1/TRBV3-2 | CASSQEAGTYNSPLHF
TRBD1 | TRBJ1-1 | TRBV5-5 | CASSWGTGEPGTEAFF
. | TRBJ2-1 | TRBV6-2/TRBV6-3 | CASSYGTEQFF
TRBD1 | TRBJ1-1 | TRBV5-1 | CASSSTGEDTEAFF
. | TRBJ1-2 | TRBV7-9 | CASSFTGGDYGYTF
. | TRBJ1-5 | TRBV18 | CASSPDSNQPQHF
. | TRBJ2-3 | TRBV30 | CAWTGTDTQYF
. | TRBJ1-6 | TRBV7-9 | CASSRQVSPLHF
. | TRBJ1-2 | TRBV18 | CASSAQGHGYTF
. | TRBJ1-2 | TRBV5-1 | CASSPLASNYGYTF
. | TRBJ1-6 | TRBV7-2 | CASSRTYNSPLHF
. | TRBJ2-7 | TRBV4-3 | CASSQDSGGWDEQYF